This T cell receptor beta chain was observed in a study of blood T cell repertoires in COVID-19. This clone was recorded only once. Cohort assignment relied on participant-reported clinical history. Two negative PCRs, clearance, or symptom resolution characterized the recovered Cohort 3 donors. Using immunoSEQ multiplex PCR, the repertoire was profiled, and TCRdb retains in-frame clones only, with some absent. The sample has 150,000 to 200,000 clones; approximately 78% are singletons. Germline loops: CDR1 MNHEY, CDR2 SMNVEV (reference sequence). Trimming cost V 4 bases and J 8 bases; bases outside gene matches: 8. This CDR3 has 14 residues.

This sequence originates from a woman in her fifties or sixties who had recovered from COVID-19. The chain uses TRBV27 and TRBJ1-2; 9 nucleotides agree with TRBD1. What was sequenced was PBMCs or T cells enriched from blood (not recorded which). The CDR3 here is CASSYGQGHNGYTF. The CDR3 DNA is TGTGCCAGCAGTTATGGACAGGGGCACAACGGCTACACCTTC.